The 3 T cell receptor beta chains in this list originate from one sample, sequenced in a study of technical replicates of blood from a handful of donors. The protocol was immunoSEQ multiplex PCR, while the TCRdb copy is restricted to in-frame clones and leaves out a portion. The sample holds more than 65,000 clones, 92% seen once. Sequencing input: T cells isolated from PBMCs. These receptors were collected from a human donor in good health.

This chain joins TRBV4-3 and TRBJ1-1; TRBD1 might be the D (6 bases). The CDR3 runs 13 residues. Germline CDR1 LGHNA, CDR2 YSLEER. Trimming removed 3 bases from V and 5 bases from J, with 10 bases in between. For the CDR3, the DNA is TGCGCCAGCAGCCATGCAGGGGTTACTGAAGCTTTCTTT. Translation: CASSHAGVTEAFF.

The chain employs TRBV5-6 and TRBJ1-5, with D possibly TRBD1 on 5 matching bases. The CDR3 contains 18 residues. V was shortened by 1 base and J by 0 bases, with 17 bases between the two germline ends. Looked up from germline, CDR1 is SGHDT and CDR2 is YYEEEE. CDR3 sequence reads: CASSLRQGGTYSNQPQHF. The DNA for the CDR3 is TGTGCCAGCAGCTTGAGGCAGGGAGGGACCTATAGCAATCAGCCCCAGCATTTT.

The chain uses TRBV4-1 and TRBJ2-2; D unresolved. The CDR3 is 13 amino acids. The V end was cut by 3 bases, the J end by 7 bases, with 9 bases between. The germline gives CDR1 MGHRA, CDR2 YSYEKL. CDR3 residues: CASSQNSGGELFF. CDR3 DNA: TGCGCCAGCAGCCAGAACAGTGGCGGGGAGCTGTTTTTT.